These 2 T cell receptor beta chains were sequenced from one sample in a study of shared clonotypes between healthy human individuals. Some clones are missing from TCRdb's copy, which holds only in-frame ones; the method was immunoSEQ multiplex PCR. The sample records roughly 500,000 clones, about 72% being singletons. Material for sequencing was PBMCs. Receptors originate from a woman aged 35 to 49 in good health. Some clones in this sample may be carry-over from other donors' samples.

This rearrangement joins TRBV10-3 to TRBJ2-7; TRBD1 matches at 7 bases. V lost 11 bases, J lost 3 bases, and 10 bases stayed unmatched. The CDR3 has 13 amino acids. Per the germline V gene, CDR1 is ENHRY and CDR2 is SYGVKD. CDR3 residues: CAVAGTDNYEQYF. The CDR3 coding sequence is TGTGCCGTGGCCGGGACAGATAACTACGAGCAGTACTTC.

V gene TRBV9 combines with J gene TRBJ2-2, with 8 nucleotides matching TRBD2. J lost 5 bases, V lost 4 bases, and 7 bases had no gene match. Germline V gene data show CDR1 as SGDLS and CDR2 as YYNGEE. The CDR3 is 15 amino acids. The CDR3 DNA reads TGTGCCAGCAGCAGGCAGGCGGGAGGAACCGGGGAGCTGTTTTTT. Residues: CASSRQAGGTGELFF.